The 16 T cell receptor beta chains reported below all come from one sample, sequenced in a study of cytomegalovirus exposure and HLA in healthy donors. The PCR was carried out with 60 Vbeta primers and 13 Jbeta primers. Measured with immunoSEQ multiplex PCR; TCRdb has only the in-frame clones, and not every one. The sample records roughly 78,000 clones, around 60% being singletons. Sequencing used PBMCs. The source of these receptors is a man younger than 45 in good health and CMV-seropositive.

J is TRBJ2-1 and V is TRBV4-3, with 12 bases fitting TRBD2. This CDR3 region has 20 residues. J gave up 3 bases and V 0 bases, and 12 bases lay outside the gene matches. Germline-derived CDR1 and CDR2 are LGHNA and YSLEER. CDR3 loop: CASSQDLWTSGALFYNEQFF. For the CDR3, the DNA is TGCGCCAGCAGCCAAGATCTCTGGACTAGCGGGGCCCTTTTCTACAATGAGCAGTTCTTC.

This clone was seen more than once but under ten times. The CDR3 protein is CASSLGGGAMNEQFF. The CDR3 DNA reads as TGTGCCAGCAGCTTGGGCGGGGGGGCCATGAATGAGCAGTTCTTC. The chain links TRBV7-2 to TRBJ2-1; TRBD2 agrees at 9 bases. V dropped 3 bases and J dropped 7; count of bases not matched to a gene: 7. The CDR3 sequence is 15 residues long. CDR1 is SGHTA and CDR2 is FQGNSA in the germline V gene.

This rearrangement joins TRBV5-1 to TRBJ2-3, with 7 bases that match TRBD1. V gave up 0 bases and J gave up 1 base; unmatched junction bases: 5. CDR3 length: 16 residues. Germline-derived CDR1 and CDR2 are SGHRS and YFSETQ. The DNA of the CDR3 is TGCGCCAGCAGCTTGGAAGGACAGGTGCGCACAGATACGCAGTATTTT. Protein sequence: CASSLEGQVRTDTQYF. Using reference TRBV5-1 and TRBJ2-3 for the parts outside the CDR3, the full variable domain is KAGVTQTPRYLIKTRGQQVTLSCSPISGHRSVSWYQQTPGQGLQFLFEYFSETQRNKGNFPGRFSGRQFSNSRSEMNVSTLELGDSALYLCASSLEGQVRTDTQYFGPGTRLTVL.

This chain uses TRBV27 with TRBJ1-6; TRBD1 might be the D (5 bases). CDR1 and CDR2 (germline): MNHEY, SMNVEV (reference sequence). Trimming took 9 bases from V and 9 from J, leaving 12 bases between them. The CDR3 spans 12 residues. The CDR3 reads CARPGMCSPLHF. Written as DNA, the CDR3 is TGTGCCAGACCAGGGATGTGTTCACCCCTCCACTTT.

This chain connects TRBV6-5 to TRBJ2-7; TRBD2 aligns across 8 bases. J lost 4 bases, V lost 3 bases, and 11 bases had no gene match. CDR3 length equals 16 residues. Germline lookup yields CDR1 MNHEY and CDR2 SVGAGI. Here the CDR3 DNA reads TGTGCCAGCAGTTATGCGGGAGCCAGCGGGAGTTACGAGCAGTACTTC. This codes for CASSYAGASGSYEQYF.

This clone has a handful of counts. The CDR3 coding sequence is TGTGCCAGCAGTTCCGGGACAGGGGGTTTTTCACCCCTCCACTTT. The encoded protein is CASSSGTGGFSPLHF. The chain employs TRBV6-5 and TRBJ1-6; TRBD1 matches at 11 bases. The CDR3 spans 15 residues. The V segment lost 4 bases and the J segment 9 bases; nucleotides outside the gene matches: 5. Looked up from germline, CDR1 is MNHEY and CDR2 is SVGAGI.

This clone turned up a few times. The identical CDR3 is also encoded by other nucleotide sequences in the sample. The chain joins TRBV7-2 to TRBJ2-5; D is perhaps TRBD2 (7 bases). The germline V and J ends were trimmed by 1 base and 5 bases, with 11 bases remaining between them. The CDR3 has 14 amino acids. Germline V CDR1 and CDR2: SGHTA, FQGNSA. The CDR3 sequence is CASSLGGGGETQYF. As DNA, the CDR3 is TGTGCCAGCAGCTTAGGAGGGGGGGGTGAGACCCAGTACTTC.

This sequence joins TRBV7-3 and TRBJ1-1; tentatively, D is TRBD1 (6 bases). Looked up from germline, CDR1 is SGHTA and CDR2 is FQGTGA. The V end lost 4 bases, the J end lost 1 base, and 7 bases lay between the germline ends. The CDR3 covers 13 residues. The CDR3: CASSSTGNTEAFF. The CDR3 DNA is TGTGCCAGCAGCTCGACAGGGAACACTGAAGCTTTCTTT.

This sequence joins TRBV29-1 and TRBJ1-6; TRBD1 agrees at 8 bases. Trimming took 4 bases from V and 1 from J; bases not matched to a gene: 3. The length of the CDR3 is 15 residues. The germline V gene encodes CDR1 SQVTM and CDR2 ANQGSEA. The CDR3 spells CSVVGDRSYNSPLHF. In DNA, the CDR3 is TGCAGCGTTGTCGGGGACAGGTCCTATAATTCACCCCTCCACTTT.

This clone was recorded only once. The chain combines TRBV5-1 with TRBJ2-1; D ambiguous. This CDR3 region has 17 residues. V dropped 0 bases and J dropped 1 base, with 14 bases sitting between them. Germline V gene lookup returns CDR1 SGHRS and CDR2 YFSETQ. CDR3 bases: TGCGCCAGCAGCTTGGGCGTCTCGTCCTATTCCTACAATGAGCAGTTCTTC. Its translation is CASSLGVSSYSYNEQFF.

In this sample, this clone turned up once. This chain links TRBV28 with TRBJ2-7, with TRBD2 matching 10 bases. Germline V gene lookup returns CDR1 MDHEN and CDR2 SYDVKM. The V gene end was trimmed by 4 bases and the J gene end by 4 bases; junction bases not matched to a gene: 10. The CDR3 extends over 16 amino acids. The CDR3, as DNA: TGTGCCAGCAGTTCGCCTCTAGCGGGAGCTTGGTACGAGCAGTACTTC. Translation gives CASSSPLAGAWYEQYF.

This chain uses TRBV5-6 with TRBJ1-3; 8 bases are shared with TRBD1. Looked up from germline, CDR1 is SGHDT and CDR2 is YYEEEE. The junction had 9 bases not matched to a gene; V was cut back by 4 bases and J by 0 bases. The CDR3 runs to 17 residues. The CDR3 DNA sequence: TGTGCCAGCAGCATACGGGACAGGCGATCCTCTGGAAACACCATATATTTT. Translating it yields CASSIRDRRSSGNTIYF.

This rearrangement joins TRBV15 to TRBJ2-3, with 10 bases matching TRBD1. Germline V gene data show CDR1 as LNHNV and CDR2 as YYDKDF (reference sequence). The CDR3 extends over 15 amino acids. The trim removed 5 bases at V and 4 bases at J, leaving 6 bases unmatched. The CDR3 sequence: CATSGRQGAADTQYF. The CDR3 nucleotides read TGTGCCACCAGCGGACGACAGGGGGCCGCAGATACGCAGTATTTT.

The genes are TRBV30 and TRBJ1-6; unclear D gene. Germline-derived CDR1 and CDR2 are GTSNPN and SVGIG (reference sequence). Trimming left V 0 bases short and J 3 bases short, with 9 bases between. CDR3 size: 15 residues. CDR3 sequence: CAWSVGGNYNSPLHF. For the CDR3, the DNA is TGTGCCTGGAGTGTCGGCGGTAACTATAATTCACCCCTCCACTTT.

The count of this clone is one. The chain joins TRBV5-1 to TRBJ2-7; 7 nucleotides align to TRBD1. Germline CDR1 reads SGHRS; CDR2 reads YFSETQ. V was clipped by 0 bases and J by 3 bases; unmatched bases: 6. CDR3 length: 15 amino acids. CDR3 region: CASSLAEGARYEQYF. The CDR3 DNA reads as TGCGCCAGCAGCTTGGCCGAGGGGGCTCGCTACGAGCAGTACTTC.

The chain recombines TRBV30 with TRBJ2-7, with D unresolved. The CDR3 runs 11 residues. V was shortened by 2 bases and J by 6 bases, with 8 bases between the two germline ends. The germline gives CDR1 GTSNPN, CDR2 SVGIG (reference sequence). Here the CDR3 reads CAWSLPGEQYF. DNA of the CDR3: TGTGCCTGGAGTCTACCGGGCGAGCAGTACTTC.